The 22 T cell receptor beta chains listed next were all sequenced from one sample in a study of blood T cell repertoires in COVID-19. Sequencing used immunoSEQ multiplex PCR; TCRdb keeps in-frame clones, though not all of them. The profile shows tens of thousands of clones, 70% to 90% of them singletons. Sample: peripheral blood. The receptors were sampled from a man aged 60 to 69 with acute or convalescent COVID-19.

This chain connects TRBV27 to TRBJ1-2; 10 bases match TRBD1. The germline V gene encodes CDR1 MNHEY and CDR2 SMNVEV (reference sequence). The V segment lost 2 bases and the J segment 3 bases; nucleotides outside the gene matches: 3. This CDR3 has 15 residues. The CDR3 protein is CASSLAGTGDYGYTF. DNA for the CDR3: TGTGCCAGCAGTTTAGCCGGGACAGGGGACTATGGCTACACCTTC.

This clone was seen only once. This chain uses TRBV30 with TRBJ2-7; weak D call: TRBD2 (6 bases). Germline loops: CDR1 GTSNPN, CDR2 SVGIG (reference sequence). V lost 3 bases and J 7 bases, leaving 28 bases between the germline ends. The CDR3 is made up of 17 amino acids. The CDR3 spells CAWSLPGTPIPDVEQYF. The DNA for the CDR3 is TGTGCCTGGAGCCTCCCCGGGACTCCTATACCCGATGTGGAGCAGTACTTC.

J is TRBJ1-5 and V is TRBV28; D is perhaps TRBD1 (5 bases). Trimming took off 4 bases at V and 0 bases at J, with 13 bases between the two ends. There are 16 residues in the CDR3. In germline, CDR1 is MDHEN, CDR2 SYDVKM. CDR3 nucleotides: TGTGCCAGCAGTTCTCGGCTGGGGGGTAGCAATCAGCCCCAGCATTTT. This encodes CASSSRLGGSNQPQHF.

The chain is built from TRBV5-4 and TRBJ2-7; 10 nucleotides align to TRBD2. CDR1 is SGHNT, CDR2 YYREEE, per germline (reference sequence). The CDR3 is 15 amino acids. The trim removed 6 bases at V and 5 bases at J, leaving 11 bases unmatched. DNA for the CDR3: TGTGCCAGCAACCCCTCCAGCGGGGGGGAGGACGAGCAGTACTTC. The encoded protein is CASNPSSGGEDEQYF.

The chain uses TRBV5-1 and TRBJ2-7; tentatively, D is TRBD2 (6 bases). The CDR3 has 13 amino acids. The V and J ends lost 0 bases and 6 bases respectively, with 10 bases between them. Germline V gene sequence: CDR1 SGHRS, CDR2 YFSETQ. For the CDR3, the DNA is TGCGCCAGCAGCTTGGAGGGAGGAGGCGAGCAGTACTTC. It translates to CASSLEGGGEQYF.

This clone has more than one count but fewer than ten. Written as DNA, the CDR3 is TGTGCCAGCTCAGCGTTCCCGGGAAACACCATATATTTT. Amino acid sequence: CASSAFPGNTIYF. The chain is built from TRBV6-5 and TRBJ1-3; unclear D gene. Germline loops: CDR1 MNHEY, CDR2 SVGAGI. CDR3 length equals 13 residues. V was pared by 8 bases and J by 4 bases, with 12 bases between.

With respect to this clone: Other DNA sequences in this sample translate to the same CDR3. The J gene is TRBJ1-1, the V gene TRBV11-1; D uncertain. Germline assignment: CDR1 SGHAT and CDR2 FQDESV (reference sequence). This CDR3 spans 13 amino acids. Trimming stripped 4 bases from V and 3 bases from J, with 9 bases between. The CDR3 region is CASSSGVHTEAFF. Here the CDR3 DNA reads TGTGCCAGCAGCTCGGGAGTCCACACTGAAGCTTTCTTT.

This clone turned up a few times. This chain uses TRBV7-8 with TRBJ2-5; 9 bases map to TRBD2. Trimming at V came to 5 bases and at J to 4 bases, leaving 5 bases not matched to a gene. Germline CDR1 and CDR2: SGHVS and FQNEAQ. The CDR3 totals 14 residues. CDR3 DNA sequence: TGTGCCAGCAGCGCCGGGACTAGCTCAGAGACCCAGTACTTC. Translation gives CASSAGTSSETQYF.

The V gene is TRBV19, the J gene TRBJ2-1, with D unclear. The V gene's germline CDR1 is LNHDA and CDR2 SQIVND (reference sequence). Trimming pared 3 bases from V and 5 bases from J, leaving 8 bases between. This CDR3 spans 13 amino acids. In DNA form, the CDR3 reads TGTGCCAGTAGTATTTGGCCCAACAATGAGCAGTTCTTC. Protein: CASSIWPNNEQFF.

The gene calls are TRBV3-1 (or the pseudogene TRBV3-2) and TRBJ1-1; 7 bases match TRBD1. Germline CDR1 reads LGHDT; CDR2 reads YNNKEL (reference sequence). Trimming removed 5 bases from V and 1 base from J; junction bases left unmatched: 4. The CDR3 totals 14 residues. The CDR3 sequence: CASSDEGANTEAFF. The CDR3 DNA sequence: TGTGCCAGCAGCGACGAGGGGGCGAACACTGAAGCTTTCTTT.

The chain uses TRBV6-6 and TRBJ1-1; 8 bases are shared with TRBD1. Germline V CDR1 and CDR2: MNHNY, SVGAGI (reference sequence). The trim removed 11 bases at V and 7 bases at J, leaving 12 bases unmatched. The CDR3 length is 13 residues. The CDR3 region has the DNA TGTGCCTCTACTTGGGACAGGAGTCTTGAAGCTTTCTTT. This encodes CASTWDRSLEAFF.

The rearrangement uses TRBV6-2 or TRBV6-3 and TRBJ2-1; 11 bases agree with TRBD1. The CDR3 totals 16 residues. J was trimmed by 8 bases and V by 4 bases; bases with no gene match: 10. Germline V gene sequence: CDR1 MNHEY, CDR2 SVGEGT. The DNA for the CDR3 is TGTGCCAGCAGTTTTTCCCGGACAGGGGGCACTTATGAGCAGTTCTTC. Translation gives CASSFSRTGGTYEQFF.

V and J are TRBV7-9 and TRBJ2-1, with 7 bases matching TRBD1. From germline, CDR1 is SEHNR and CDR2 FQNEAQ (reference sequence). The CDR3 is 14 amino acids. Trimming cost V 8 bases and J 1 base; bases outside gene matches: 5. The CDR3 bases are TGTGCCAGCGTGGGGACAGCTTCCTACAATGAGCAGTTCTTC. This translates into CASVGTASYNEQFF.

Written as DNA, the CDR3 is TGTGCCAGCAGCCAAGTTTCGCGAGTAACTGAAGCTTTCTTT. Protein product: CASSQVSRVTEAFF. This chain uses TRBV14 with TRBJ1-1; D ambiguous. This CDR3 region has 14 residues. Trimming removed 1 base at V and 5 bases at J, with 11 bases between. Germline CDR1 SGHDN, CDR2 FVKESK.

To note about this clone: The germline gene is not matched at one end of the junction; a read error may be the cause. The sample carries other DNA sequences with the same CDR3. The V gene is TRBV19, the J gene TRBJ2-7, with 9 bases identical to TRBD1. This CDR3 is built from 13 residues. Germline lookup yields CDR1 LNHDA and CDR2 SQIVND (reference sequence). The CDR3 loop reads CASSVDRGYEQYF. The DNA of the CDR3 is TGTGCCAGTAGTGTAGACAGGGGGTACGAGCAGTACTTC.

In DNA form, the CDR3 reads TGTGCCAGCAGCTTATGGCTAGCGGGGGATGGGGACACAGATACGCAGTATTTT. Translation gives CASSLWLAGDGDTDTQYF. The gene calls are TRBV7-8 and TRBJ2-3, with 10 positions matching TRBD2. This CDR3 comprises 18 residues. V dropped 2 bases and J dropped 2; count of bases not matched to a gene: 10. CDR1 is SGHVS, CDR2 FQNEAQ, per germline.

This chain connects TRBV6-5 to TRBJ2-7, with a possible D match to TRBD2 (6 bases). CDR3 length: 13 amino acids. V dropped 6 bases and J dropped 2 bases, with 11 bases sitting between them. CDR1 and CDR2 (germline): MNHEY, SVGAGI. CDR3 sequence reads: CASSPGVPYEQYF. CDR3 in DNA: TGTGCCAGCAGCCCGGGGGTCCCCTACGAGCAGTACTTC.

This clone was recorded only once. The gene calls are TRBV10-2 and TRBJ1-2; the D gene is possibly TRBD1 (5 bases). This CDR3 is 17 amino acids long. The germline CDR1 and CDR2 sequences are WSHSY and SAAADI. The V and J ends lost 2 bases and 0 bases respectively, with 16 bases between them. The CDR3 DNA reads TGCGCCAGCAGTGAGGGGGCGGGAGGAACGGCTAACTATGGCTACACCTTC. Its translation: CASSEGAGGTANYGYTF.

The chain recombines TRBV9 with TRBJ1-1, with TRBD1 identical over 8 bases. CDR1 and CDR2 (germline): SGDLS, YYNGEE. This CDR3 has 13 residues. After removal of 3 bases from V and 5 bases from J, the junction contained 3 bases not matched to a gene. The CDR3 protein is CASSADRETEAFF. In DNA form, the CDR3 reads TGTGCCAGCAGCGCGGACAGGGAAACTGAAGCTTTCTTT.

The chain uses TRBV20-1 and TRBJ1-1; D not resolved. The V end was cut by 3 bases, the J end by 8 bases, with 7 bases between. The length of the CDR3 is 10 residues. CDR1 and CDR2 from the germline V gene are DFQATT and SNEGSKA (reference sequence). As DNA, the CDR3 is TGCAGTGCTAGTTACGGGGAAGCTTTCTTT. This sequence encodes CSASYGEAFF.

There are a few counts of this clone. The chain couples TRBV19 to TRBJ2-2; weak D call: TRBD1 (5 bases). CDR1 and CDR2 (germline): LNHDA, SQIVND (reference sequence). V gave up 9 bases and J gave up 5 bases, with 13 bases separating them. The CDR3 loop spans 13 amino acids. The DNA for the CDR3 is TGTGCCAGCTCAGGGTGGGATACCGGGGAGCTGTTTTTT. The encoded protein is CASSGWDTGELFF.

The rearrangement joins TRBV10-2 to TRBJ1-4, with 7 nucleotides matching TRBD1. The CDR3 is 16 amino acids. With 6 bases clipped from V and 10 bases from J, the junction kept 17 bases outside the gene matches. Looked up from germline, CDR1 is WSHSY and CDR2 is SAAADI. CDR3 sequence reads: CASSRGVGQGVVKLFF. In DNA form, the CDR3 reads TGCGCCAGCAGCCGAGGGGTTGGTCAGGGGGTCGTAAAACTGTTTTTT.